These 15 T cell receptor beta chains came from one sample sequenced in a study of neurological immune-mediated disorders. TCRdb reprocessed the 5' RACE reads with MiXCR, giving one entry per CDR3 protein. The sample holds tens of thousands of distinct CDR3 sequences, about 4.5% seen once. Time point here: longitudinal time-point 3. Sample: PBMCs. The receptor source for this set is a woman aged 55-70 years with multiple sclerosis.

This clonotype was recorded many times. This chain connects TRBV5-1 to TRBJ2-1, with D possibly called TRBD1 or TRBD2 (6 bases each). The CDR3 extends over 16 amino acids. Looked up from germline, CDR1 is SGHRS and CDR2 is YFSETQ. V lost 0 bases to trimming and J lost 8 bases, with 18 bases between them. DNA of the CDR3: TGCGCCAGCAGCTTGGGCACGGGGGCTTTGTCGGATGAGCAGTTCTTC. Translating it yields CASSLGTGALSDEQFF.

Remarks on this clonotype: A much larger clone lies one base from this, so it may be a read error. The genes are TRBV5-1 and TRBJ2-7; possibly TRBD1 for D (7 bases). Germline V gene data show CDR1 as SGHRS and CDR2 as YFSETQ. The CDR3 contains 13 residues. V lost 6 bases and J lost 2, with 12 bases in between. This CDR3 reads CASIQGGPYEQYF. The CDR3 DNA is TGCGCCAGCATCCAGGGGGGACCCTACGAGCAGTACTTC. The full variable domain, rest sourced from reference TRBV5-1 and TRBJ2-7, is KAGVTQTPRYLIKTRGQQVTLSCSPISGHRSVSWYQQTPGQGLQFLFEYFSETQRNKGNFPGRFSGRQFSNSRSEMNVSTLELGDSALYLCASIQGGPYEQYFGPGTRLTVT.

This clonotype was detected many times. This chain connects TRBV20-1 to TRBJ1-4, with D possibly being TRBD1 (5 bases). V lost 6 bases to trimming and J lost 4 bases, with 18 bases between them. This CDR3 contains 15 residues. Germline V gene sequence: CDR1 DFQATT, CDR2 SNEGSKA (reference sequence). CDR3 nucleotide sequence: TGCAGTGCCCGATTGGGACGGTCCTATAATGAAAAACTGTTTTTT. As protein: CSARLGRSYNEKLFF.

This clonotype was observed at least ten times. The gene calls are TRBV12-3 or TRBV12-4 and TRBJ1-1, with 7 bases fitting TRBD1. Trimming took 1 base from V and 4 from J; bases not matched to a gene: 9. The CDR3 runs 16 residues. CDR3: CASSLEGDRPPTEAFF. CDR3 DNA sequence: TGTGCCAGCAGTTTAGAGGGGGACAGACCCCCCACTGAAGCTTTCTTT.

At least ten counts were recorded for this clonotype. This sequence joins TRBV6-1 and TRBJ1-1; D unclear. The CDR3 is made up of 14 amino acids. Germline loops: CDR1 MNHNS, CDR2 SASEGT. Between the trimmed V and J ends, which lost 1 base and 5 bases, there was a span of 11 bases. The CDR3 DNA follows: TGTGCCAGCAGTGAAGGTTCAACGGGGACTGAAGCTTTCTTT. As protein: CASSEGSTGTEAFF.

This clonotype has more than one count but fewer than ten. The rearrangement joins TRBV6-5 to TRBJ2-5; TRBD2 matches 10 bases. CDR3 length equals 15 residues. In germline, CDR1 is MNHEY, CDR2 SVGAGI. V dropped 6 bases and J dropped 2; count of bases not matched to a gene: 6. CDR3 bases: TGTGCCAGCAGCCGACAGACTAGCGGGCAAGAGACCCAGTACTTC. Translated, it gives CASSRQTSGQETQYF.

In this sample, this clonotype turned up many times. CDR3 in DNA: TGTGCCAGCACCCTCACAGGGGGGGGAAACACTGAAGCTTTCTTT. As protein: CASTLTGGGNTEAFF. The gene calls are TRBV6-5 and TRBJ1-1; TRBD1 matches at 8 bases. The V segment lost 7 bases and the J segment 2 bases; nucleotides outside the gene matches: 9. The CDR3 is 15 residues long. From germline, CDR1 is MNHEY and CDR2 SVGAGI.

This clonotype showed up many times. The CDR3 loop is CSVEEQSGYEQYF. For the CDR3, the DNA is TGCAGCGTTGAAGAACAATCGGGCTACGAGCAGTACTTC. The chain has TRBV29-1 and TRBJ2-7; D ambiguous. The germline V gene has CDR1 SQVTM and CDR2 ANQGSEA. The CDR3 sequence is 13 residues long. The V end was cut by 0 bases, the J end by 3 bases, with 9 bases between.

This clonotype has at least ten counts. V and J are TRBV4-2 and TRBJ2-7; D possibly matches TRBD1 or TRBD2 (5 bases each). V was trimmed by 1 base and J by 5 bases, leaving 12 bases between them. Germline V gene lookup returns CDR1 LGHNA and CDR2 YNFKEQ. This CDR3 comprises 14 residues. The CDR3 sequence: CASSQGDDPDEQYF. The CDR3 DNA is TGTGCCAGCAGCCAAGGGGACGATCCGGACGAGCAGTACTTC.

This clonotype was counted many times. The rearrangement joins TRBV5-6 to TRBJ2-2; 10 bases line up with TRBD1. Germline values: CDR1 SGHDT, CDR2 YYEEEE. V was clipped by 1 base and J by 4 bases; unmatched bases: 4. This CDR3 region has 16 residues. In DNA, the CDR3 is TGTGCCAGCAGCTTGTGGCGGACAGGGGGCACCGGGGAGCTGTTTTTT. As protein: CASSLWRTGGTGELFF.

In this sample, this clonotype turned up many times. The chain has TRBV5-1 and TRBJ2-7, with 8 bases identical to TRBD1. CDR3 length: 13 amino acids. Trimming removed 4 bases from V and 3 bases from J; junction bases left unmatched: 3. Germline CDR1 and CDR2: SGHRS and YFSETQ. The DNA of the CDR3 is TGCGCCAGCAGCCGGGACAGGTTCTACGAGCAGTACTTC. This codes for CASSRDRFYEQYF.

The sample holds many counts of this clonotype. This chain joins TRBV11-2 and TRBJ2-7; D is ambiguous. Trimming took off 3 bases at V and 4 bases at J, with 10 bases between the two ends. This CDR3 is 13 amino acids long. CDR1 and CDR2 from the germline V gene are SGHAT and FQNNGV. CDR3 nucleotides: TGTGCCAGCAGCTTGGGCTACGAGTACGAGCAGTACTTC. Amino acid sequence: CASSLGYEYEQYF.

This clonotype was counted at least ten times. The rearrangement joins TRBV4-1 to TRBJ2-1, with D possibly being TRBD1 or TRBD2 (5 bases each). Germline V gene sequence: CDR1 MGHRA, CDR2 YSYEKL. The CDR3 spans 16 residues. The germline V and J ends were trimmed by 3 bases and 7 bases, with 19 bases remaining between them. CDR3 bases: TGCGCCAGCAGCCAGGCGTCCGGGACCTTGGGGAATGAGCAGTTCTTC. Protein: CASSQASGTLGNEQFF.

This clonotype was counted ten times or more. The gene calls are TRBV2 and TRBJ2-3; D perhaps matches TRBD2 (6 bases). Germline V lookup: CDR1 SNHLY, CDR2 FYNNEI. There are 14 residues in the CDR3. V lost 7 bases to trimming and J lost 5 bases, with 16 bases between them. CDR3 sequence (DNA): TGTGCCAGCACCAACCGAGGGAGGAGAGATACGCAGTATTTT. Its protein product is CASTNRGRRDTQYF.

The table lists this clonotype with many counts. This chain uses TRBV12-3 or TRBV12-4 with TRBJ2-1; D is uncertain. This CDR3 comprises 16 residues. With 3 bases removed from V and 7 bases from J, the gap between germline ends came to 19 bases. The CDR3 bases are TGTGCCAGCAGTTTCGTTGGGGTGATCCTGGGGAATGAGCAGTTCTTC. Translated, it gives CASSFVGVILGNEQFF.